This passage covers 10 T cell receptor beta chains from one sample sequenced in a study of esophageal squamous cell carcinoma under preoperative chemotherapy listed by TCRdb under 2018. The time point label of this sample denotes: before preoperative PTX-NDP chemotherapy. The protocol used for the library was PCR. The instrument given in TCRdb is HiSeq X Ten. TCRdb applied fastp at Q25 and MiXCR to the public reads, then kept only in-frame beta chains. Identical CDR3 protein sequences are pooled into one entry, listed with their most common genes and DNA. The sample table contains roughly 30,000 distinct CDR3 sequences; only one count was recorded for roughly 50% of them. The ten largest clones capture roughly 12% of the sample. The sample was taken from a patient given preoperative chemotherapy. The source is a human donor with esophageal squamous cell carcinoma. The donor label of this sample is uncertain.

A few counts support this clonotype. A clone one base away is much larger, so this may be a read error. The chain joins TRBV6-5 to TRBJ2-1, with 7 bases aligning to TRBD1. Germline V gene data show CDR1 as MNHEY and CDR2 as SVGAGI. Germline trimming cut 8 bases from V and 13 bases from J; bases unmatched to any gene: 14. This CDR3 spans 13 amino acids. CDR3 in DNA: TGTGCCAGCCAGTTAGTCGGACAGGCGACCCAGTTCTTC. Encoded protein: CASQLVGQATQFF.

About this clonotype itself: Its ends do not fully match the called genes, so a read error is possible. The V call is TRBV5-8, the J call TRBJ2-3, with 7 bases identical to TRBD1. Germline V lookup: CDR1 SGHTS, CDR2 YDEGEE. The CDR3 has 14 residues. In DNA form, the CDR3 reads TGTCCCGGCAGGGGGACGTGGAGCACAGACACGCAGTATTTC. Its protein product is CPGRGTWSTDTQYF.

V is TRBV6-1 and J is TRBJ2-1; D is unresolved. The CDR3 spans 13 residues. Per the germline V gene, CDR1 is MNHNS and CDR2 is SASEGT. V lost 7 bases to trimming and J lost 7 bases, with 14 bases between them. The CDR3 protein is CASIGRYSNEQFF. The CDR3 nucleotides are TGTGCCAGCATAGGCAGGTATAGTAATGAGCAGTTCTTC.

Remarks on this clonotype: The junction shows a germline mismatch at one end, possibly a read error. This chain joins TRBV7-8 and TRBJ2-2, with D possibly being TRBD2 (6 bases). This CDR3 has 16 amino acids. Germline V gene sequence: CDR1 SGHVS, CDR2 FQNEAQ. The CDR3 region is CASSLGRDVNTEELYF. The CDR3 coding sequence is TGTGCCAGCAGCTTAGGGAGGGATGTGAACACCGAGGAGCTGTATTTT.

Details on this clonotype: The CDR3 ends on some other residue instead of the conserved phenylalanine or tryptophan, so this is likely a read error. The chain has TRBV7-9 and TRBJ2-5; D is unresolved. Per the germline V gene, CDR1 is SEHNR and CDR2 is FQNEAQ (reference sequence). The CDR3 totals 11 residues. The CDR3 sequence is CASSSQATQYL. The DNA for the CDR3 is TGTGCCAGCAGCTCGCAAGCGACCCAGTACTTG.

V is TRBV7-6 and J is TRBJ2-2; D is perhaps TRBD2 (5 bases). The end of the DNA aligns better with TRBJ2-3, so the J call may be wrong. CDR1 SGHVS and CDR2 FNYEAQ come from the germline V gene. The CDR3 is 15 residues long. CDR3 amino acids: CAIGLHFVNTGAQYF. The CDR3 DNA sequence: TGTGCCATCGGCCTACATTTTGTGAACACCGGGGCGCAGTATTTT.

The chain has TRBV12-3 or TRBV12-4 and TRBJ2-3; D is perhaps TRBD1 (6 bases). The CDR3 totals 14 residues. V was trimmed by 2 bases and J by 3 bases, leaving 9 bases between them. This chain's CDR3 is CASSLTRGTDTQYF. The DNA of the CDR3 is TGTGCCAGCAGTTTAACGAGGGGGACAGATACGCAGTATTTT.

The chain joins TRBV5-1 to TRBJ2-5, with D possibly matching TRBD1 (6 bases). Judging by the DNA end, TRBJ2-7 fits better; the J call may be wrong. From germline, CDR1 is SGHRS and CDR2 YFSETQ. The CDR3 loop spans 14 amino acids. The CDR3 sequence: CASSLEKGGSEQYF. In nucleotides, the CDR3 is TGCGCCAGCAGCTTGGAGAAAGGGGGTAGCGAGCAGTACTTC.

This clonotype was counted ten times or more. The V gene is TRBV12-3 or TRBV12-4, the J gene TRBJ2-3; unclear D gene. V gave up 3 bases and J gave up 1 base, with 5 bases separating them. The CDR3 extends over 13 amino acids. The CDR3 sequence is CASSLPGTDTQYF. CDR3 sequence (DNA): TGTGCCAGCAGTTTGCCAGGCACAGATACGCAGTATTTT.

This clonotype has a count of ten or more. The V gene is TRBV6-1, the J gene TRBJ2-5; either TRBD1 or TRBD2 may fit D (5 bases each). Matching the DNA end better, TRBJ2-7 makes the J call doubtful. CDR3 size: 15 residues. Germline lookup yields CDR1 MNHNS and CDR2 SASEGT. CDR3 DNA: TGTGCCAGCAGCAGGGACGGAAACCTTCCCTACGAGCAGTACTTC. This translates into CASSRDGNLPYEQYF.